These 8 T cell receptor beta chains share one sample of origin, sequenced in a study of cytomegalovirus exposure and HLA in healthy donors (dated by TCRdb to 2017 to 2019). Preparation of the library involved the immunoSEQ multiplex PCR assay. The multiplex PCR relied on a mix of 60 forward primers for TCR Vbeta segments and 13 reverse primers for TCR Jbeta segments. TCRdb obtained this table from immuneACCESS and retained in-frame rearrangements with V and J assigned. These tables miss some clones; where compared with another copy, unresolved V genes account for less than half of the shortfall, and the remainder is unexplained. This sample gives under 150,000 clones in total; approximately 67% of them show up just once. The ten biggest clones cover roughly 8.3% of the sample. The specimen sequenced was PBMCs. These receptors originate from a man between 18 and 29 years old in good health and CMV-seropositive.

V and J are TRBV7-9 and TRBJ1-6; 9 bases are a match to TRBD1. This CDR3 contains 16 residues. Germline lookup yields CDR1 SEHNR and CDR2 FQNEAQ (reference sequence). V lost 5 bases, J lost 7 bases, and 9 bases stayed unmatched. In nucleotides, the CDR3 is TGTGCCAGCAGCGATGGGACAGGGCTAATGAATTCACCCCTCCACTTT. It codes for CASSDGTGLMNSPLHF.

V is TRBV7-2 and J is TRBJ2-3; D remains unclear. Germline loops: CDR1 SGHTA, CDR2 FQGNSA. The CDR3 is 11 residues long. V lost 5 bases and J 8 bases, leaving 8 bases between the germline ends. The CDR3 bases are TGTGCCAGCAGCCCTACGGGTACGCAGTATTTT. Translation gives CASSPTGTQYF.

The chain carries TRBV5-1 and TRBJ1-6; 7 bases fit TRBD1. CDR3 length equals 16 residues. The V gene's germline CDR1 is SGHRS and CDR2 YFSETQ. With V trimmed by 7 bases and J by 15 bases, 22 bases remained unmatched. The CDR3 nucleotides read TGCGCCAGCGCCCCCCTGGGACAGACCTACGACGGTGTCCTCCACTTT. Amino acid sequence: CASAPLGQTYDGVLHF.

The chain combines TRBV28 with TRBJ1-6; a possible D gene is TRBD1 (6 bases). CDR3 length: 14 residues. In germline, CDR1 is MDHEN, CDR2 SYDVKM. V lost 11 bases to trimming and J lost 1 base, with 12 bases between them. Written as DNA, the CDR3 is TGTGCCGCAACCGGACAGTCCTATAATTCACCCCTCCACTTT. Translation: CAATGQSYNSPLHF.

The chain combines TRBV28 with TRBJ1-3; D gene uncertain. CDR3 length: 15 residues. Germline V gene lookup returns CDR1 MDHEN and CDR2 SYDVKM. Trimming shortened V by 5 bases and J by 0 bases, and 11 bases separated the two germline ends. CDR3 DNA: TGTGCCAGCAGTGGCGGCGGGATCTCTGGAAACACCATATATTTT. Residues: CASSGGGISGNTIYF.

V usage is TRBV13 and J usage is TRBJ1-6; TRBD1 is a possible D gene (6 bases). The length of the CDR3 is 14 residues. Germline CDR1 and CDR2: PRHDT and FYEKMQ (reference sequence). Trimming pared 3 bases from V and 10 bases from J, leaving 13 bases between. For the CDR3, the DNA is TGTGCCAGCAGCTTTCGGGGGGGCGACTCACCCCTCCACTTT. It specifies CASSFRGGDSPLHF. Full variable domain (remainder filled in from reference TRBV13 and TRBJ1-6): AAGVIQSPRHLIKEKRETATLKCYPIPRHDTVYWYQQGPGQDPQFLISFYEKMQSDKGSIPDRFSAQQFSDYHSELNMSSLELGDSALYFCASSFRGGDSPLHFGNGTRLTVT.

The rearrangement uses TRBV28 and TRBJ2-5; 12 bases match TRBD2. From germline, CDR1 is MDHEN and CDR2 SYDVKM. This CDR3 region has 15 residues. With V trimmed by 6 bases and J by 7 bases, 9 bases remained unmatched. In nucleotides, the CDR3 is TGTGCCAGCAGCGCCCCGGCTAGCGGGGGGGGGACCCAGTACTTC. Protein product: CASSAPASGGGTQYF.

This clone was picked up one time. The chain carries TRBV9 and TRBJ2-7; D unresolved. This CDR3 has 13 residues. Trimming cost V 10 bases and J 0 bases, with 14 bases left between them. The germline gives CDR1 SGDLS, CDR2 YYNGEE. The CDR3 protein is CAPRAFDSYEQYV. DNA for the CDR3: TGTGCCCCCCGCGCATTTGACTCCTACGAGCAGTACGTC.